This T cell receptor (beta chain) comes out of a study of breast tumors, draining lymph nodes, adjacent tissues. The V gene end was trimmed by 11 bases and the J gene end by 7 bases; junction bases not matched to a gene: 18. Germline values: CDR1 KGHDR, CDR2 SFDVKD. The CDR3 sequence is 16 residues long. MiXCR, run by TCRdb on the multiplex PCR reads, gives a single entry per CDR3 protein. Of about 180,000 distinct CDR3 sequences listed, 30% to 40% are singletons. Breast cancer patients provided tissue from their axillary draining lymph nodes. The sequencing input was axillary lymph node tissue. The sequence came from a female donor with breast cancer. Some clones in this sample may be carry-over from other donors' samples. The J gene is TRBJ1-5, the V gene TRBV24-1; 8 bases line up with TRBD1. The CDR3 region is CAITAGGTMDPQPQHF. In DNA, the CDR3 is TGTGCCATCACTGCAGGGGGCACAATGGATCCGCAGCCCCAGCATTTT.